A single sample gave rise to the 25 T cell receptor beta chains below, sequenced in a study of T cell repertoires in aging, cancer and after chemotherapy. The template was genomic DNA from peripheral blood, not RNA. A mixed TRB-A/B primer pool amplified rearranged TRB by multiplex touch-down PCR. TCRdb used MiXCR to reprocess the multiplex PCR reads, holding one entry per CDR3 protein. The repertoire consists of about 4,800 distinct CDR3 sequences, with 25% to 30% occurring once and the leading ten covering around 7.2%. Material for sequencing was blood. Source of these receptors: a human donor in good health.

This clonotype is labeled as medium-sized. The rearrangement joins TRBV5-5 to TRBJ1-5, with unresolved D. Trimming took 1 base from V and 3 from J, leaving 8 bases between them. The CDR3 runs 14 residues. Germline CDR1 and CDR2: SGHKS and YYEKEE (reference sequence). Here the CDR3 DNA reads TGTGCCAGCAGCTTGTCGGGCGACAATCAGCCCCAGCATTTT. This gives the protein CASSLSGDNQPQHF. The entire variable domain, with the rest obtained from reference TRBV5-5 and TRBJ1-5, is as follows: DAGVTQSPTHLIKTRGQQVTLRCSPISGHKSVSWYQQVLGQGPQFIFQYYEKEERGRGNFPDRFSARQFPNYSSELNVNALLLGDSALYLCASSLSGDNQPQHFGDGTRLSIL.

This clonotype rates as medium-sized. V and J are TRBV6-1 and TRBJ2-5, with D hard to call. Germline V gene data show CDR1 as MNHNS and CDR2 as SASEGT. The V and J ends lost 3 bases and 4 bases respectively, with 9 bases between them. There are 13 residues in the CDR3. The CDR3 bases are TGTGCCAGCAGTGATATTGGGCGAGAGACCCAGTACTTC. Protein: CASSDIGRETQYF.

This clonotype is medium-sized (0.01 to 0.1%) in the sample. V gene TRBV29-1 combines with J gene TRBJ1-1; no definite D call. The V gene lost 3 bases and the J gene lost 0 bases, with 11 bases spanning the gap. There are 14 residues in the CDR3. Germline lookup yields CDR1 SQVTM and CDR2 ANQGSEA. The CDR3 DNA reads TGCAGCGTTGAGGTCGCGGGTCTGAACACTGAAGCTTTCTTT. This codes for CSVEVAGLNTEAFF. The whole variable domain, remainder taken from reference TRBV29-1 and TRBJ1-1, is SAVISQKPSRDICQRGTSLTIQCQVDSQVTMMFWYRQQPGQSLTLIATANQGSEATYESGFVIDKFPISRPNLTFSTLTVSNMSPEDSSIYLCSVEVAGLNTEAFFGQGTRLTVV.

The V gene is TRBV12-3 or TRBV12-4, the J gene TRBJ2-7, with D hard to call. The CDR3 is made up of 15 amino acids. Trimming shortened V by 0 bases and J by 0 bases, and 9 bases separated the two germline ends. The CDR3 reads CASSLALSSSYEQYF. For the CDR3, the DNA is TGTGCCAGCAGTTTAGCGCTGAGTAGCTCCTACGAGCAGTACTTC.

About this clonotype itself: Given a much more abundant clone one base away, this may be a read error. The CDR3 is CANKLRDSGDYEQYF. The CDR3 DNA reads as TGTGCCAACAAACTCCGGGACAGCGGCGACTACGAGCAGTACTTC. The chain carries TRBV27 and TRBJ2-7, with 7 bases matching TRBD1. The CDR3 has 15 amino acids. The germline V gene encodes CDR1 MNHEY and CDR2 SMNVEV (reference sequence). The J segment lost 3 bases and the V segment lost 10 bases, leaving 15 bases of the junction unmatched.

This clonotype is labeled as medium-sized (0.01 to 0.1%). The chain is built from TRBV19 and TRBJ2-2; perhaps D is TRBD1 or TRBD2 (5 bases each). V shed 2 bases and J shed 4 bases, with 17 bases lying between them. CDR1 and CDR2 (germline): LNHDA, SQIVND (reference sequence). The length of the CDR3 is 17 residues. This CDR3 reads CASSIPQGTPITGELFF. In DNA, the CDR3 is TGTGCCAGTAGTATACCCCAAGGGACCCCCATCACCGGGGAGCTGTTTTTT.

Remarks on this clonotype: This clone may be a read error of a much larger clone one base away. This chain connects TRBV19 to TRBJ1-1, with 7 bases that match TRBD1. Germline CDR1 LNHDA, CDR2 SQIVND (reference sequence). V gave up 7 bases and J gave up 2 bases; unmatched junction bases: 10. The CDR3 consists of 15 residues. DNA of the CDR3: TGTGCCAGTACCACAAGGGGGCAATTTAACACTGAAGCTTTCTTT. Its protein product is CASTTRGQFNTEAFF.

This clonotype rates as medium-sized. The rearrangement uses TRBV30 and TRBJ1-1; D is unclear. The CDR3 length is 12 residues. CDR1 and CDR2 (germline): GTSNPN, SVGIG (reference sequence). V dropped 0 bases and J dropped 5 bases, with 7 bases sitting between them. The CDR3 nucleotides read TGTGCCTGGAGTGTACTAAGGACTGAAGCTTTCTTT. Encoded protein: CAWSVLRTEAFF.

The chain employs TRBV7-2 and TRBJ1-2; D gene unclear. The CDR3 runs 11 residues. CDR1 is SGHTA, CDR2 FQGNSA, per germline. V lost 11 bases and J 4 bases, leaving 11 bases between the germline ends. CDR3 protein: CASIGVYGYTF. The CDR3, as DNA: TGTGCCTCTATCGGTGTCTATGGCTACACCTTC.

This clonotype has just a few counts. V is TRBV5-1 and J is TRBJ1-6; no firm D call. The germline V gene encodes CDR1 SGHRS and CDR2 YFSETQ. V was shortened by 5 bases and J by 17 bases, with 20 bases between the two germline ends. The CDR3 has 13 amino acids. The CDR3 is CASRETPASGFHF. As DNA, the CDR3 is TGCGCCAGCAGAGAGACACCGGCGTCAGGCTTCCACTTT.

In regard to this clonotype: Germline and junction disagree at one end, which may indicate a read error. The chain uses TRBV27 and TRBJ2-1; 10 nucleotides align to TRBD2. Germline-derived CDR1 and CDR2 are MNHEY and SMNVEV (reference sequence). The CDR3 is made up of 15 amino acids. The CDR3: CASSPLAGVYYEQFF. The CDR3 region has the DNA TGTGCCAGCAGTCCCCTAGCGGGAGTCTACTATGAGCAGTTCTTC.

By proportion, this clonotype is medium-sized. The J gene is TRBJ1-3, the V gene TRBV7-9; D not certain. CDR1 SEHNR and CDR2 FQNEAQ come from the germline V gene (reference sequence). This CDR3 has 12 residues. Trimming left V 7 bases short and J 3 bases short, with 7 bases between. CDR3 in amino acids: CASTVIGNTIYF. CDR3 coding DNA: TGTGCCAGCACCGTTATTGGAAACACCATATATTTT.

This clonotype occurred a few times. V gene TRBV10-1 combines with J gene TRBJ1-5, with a tentative D call TRBD1 (6 bases). The CDR3 extends over 14 amino acids. CDR1 and CDR2 from the germline V gene are WNHNN and SYGVQD (reference sequence). V was shortened by 2 bases and J by 3 bases, with 8 bases between the two germline ends. This CDR3 reads CASSEGGPNQPQHF. CDR3 bases: TGCGCCAGCAGTGAGGGGGGGCCCAATCAGCCCCAGCATTTT.

The CDR3, as DNA: TGTGCCAGTACCGGGACAGGGCGAGAAAAACTGTTTTTT. This codes for CASTGTGREKLFF. The chain has TRBV19 and TRBJ1-4, with 9 bases that match TRBD1. The CDR3 is made up of 13 amino acids. Germline V CDR1 and CDR2: LNHDA, SQIVND (reference sequence). The V segment lost 7 bases and the J segment 8 bases; nucleotides outside the gene matches: 5.

The CDR3 spells CASSAPGQTGELFF. The CDR3 nucleotides read TGTGCCAGCAGCGCCCCCGGGCAAACGGGGGAGCTGTTTTTT. The chain joins TRBV4-2 to TRBJ2-2; D gene unclear. Trimming left V 5 bases short and J 8 bases short, with 15 bases between. The CDR3 has 14 amino acids. The germline V gene encodes CDR1 LGHNA and CDR2 YNFKEQ.

This clonotype was detected only once. With a much larger clone just one base away, this may be a read error. This sequence joins TRBV12-3 or TRBV12-4 and TRBJ2-4; possible D gene TRBD1, 6 bases. The CDR3 is made up of 18 amino acids. The CDR3 nucleotides read TGTGCCATCAGTCCTTTCTCCCCAACAGGGACGCTGGCTGGCATTCAGTACTTC. Translated: CAISPFSPTGTLAGIQYF.

This clonotype was detected only once. The junction differs from germline at one of its ends, possibly a read error. This chain links TRBV5-4 with TRBJ1-1, with D perhaps TRBD1 (5 bases). CDR1 is SGHNT and CDR2 is YYREEE in the germline V gene (reference sequence). This CDR3 contains 15 residues. The CDR3 here is CASSRTEGRDTEAFF. CDR3 coding DNA: TGCGCCAGCAGCCGAACAGAGGGGCGGGACACTGAAGCTTTCTTT.

This clonotype was picked up a small number of times. The chain has TRBV28 and TRBJ2-6, with 9 bases identical to TRBD1. CDR3 length: 15 amino acids. Germline values: CDR1 MDHEN, CDR2 SYDVKM. The V segment lost 6 bases and the J segment 2 bases; nucleotides outside the gene matches: 2. The CDR3 region is CASSRQGAGANVLTF. Here the CDR3 DNA reads TGTGCCAGCAGCCGACAGGGGGCTGGGGCCAACGTCCTGACTTTC. The full variable domain, rest sourced from reference TRBV28 and TRBJ2-6, is DVKVTQSSRYLVKRTGEKVFLECVQDMDHENMFWYRQDPGLGLRLIYFSYDVKMKEKGDIPEGYSVSREKKERFSLILESASTNQTSMYLCASSRQGAGANVLTFGAGSRLTVL.

In this sample, this clonotype is medium-sized. The gene calls are TRBV19 and TRBJ2-7; D not resolved. V lost 3 bases and J lost 7, with 13 bases in between. CDR1 is LNHDA, CDR2 SQIVND, per germline (reference sequence). This CDR3 is built from 13 residues. The CDR3 spells CASSIQRAGEQYF. The CDR3 DNA reads as TGTGCCAGTAGTATTCAGAGAGCCGGGGAGCAGTACTTC.

In its sample, this clonotype ranks as medium-sized (0.01 to 0.1%). The chain has TRBV19 and TRBJ2-7; 11 bases are a match to TRBD1. The V segment lost 6 bases and the J segment 7 bases; nucleotides outside the gene matches: 5. The CDR3 length is 13 residues. The germline V gene encodes CDR1 LNHDA and CDR2 SQIVND (reference sequence). The CDR3 nucleotides are TGTGCCAGTAGCGGGACAGGGGGTAGGGAGCAGTACTTC. It codes for CASSGTGGREQYF.

CDR3 loop: CASSYRQEKLFF. CDR3 in DNA: TGTGCCAGCAGTTACAGACAGGAAAAACTGTTTTTT. The chain carries TRBV6-2 or TRBV6-3 and TRBJ1-4; possibly TRBD1 for D (5 bases). The CDR3 is 12 residues long. Germline CDR1 is MNHEY and CDR2 is SVGEGT. Trimming left V 2 bases short and J 8 bases short, with 6 bases between.

The chain recombines TRBV19 with TRBJ1-1; a weak D match, TRBD1 (5 bases). Germline V gives CDR1 LNHDA, CDR2 SQIVND (reference sequence). V lost 5 bases and J 5 bases, leaving 12 bases between the germline ends. This CDR3 is built from 13 residues. CDR3 sequence reads: CASSPGPQTEAFF. CDR3 nucleotides: TGTGCCAGTAGTCCAGGGCCCCAAACTGAAGCTTTCTTT.

This rearrangement joins TRBV7-2 to TRBJ1-5; D perhaps matches TRBD1 (5 bases). Germline CDR1 reads SGHTA; CDR2 reads FQGNSA. The CDR3 is 13 residues long. Trimming left V 1 base short and J 9 bases short, with 10 bases between. The CDR3 is CASSLDLGGPQHF. The CDR3, as DNA: TGTGCCAGCAGCTTAGATCTCGGGGGGCCCCAGCATTTT. The variable domain in full, with the rest retrieved from reference TRBV7-2 and TRBJ1-5, is GAGVSQSPSNKVTEKGKDVELRCDPISGHTALYWYRQSLGQGLEFLIYFQGNSAPDKSGLPSDRFSAERTGGSVSTLTIQRTQQEDSAVYLCASSLDLGGPQHFGDGTRLSIL.

This clonotype is medium-sized. V is TRBV27 and J is TRBJ2-3; 11 nucleotides align to TRBD2. The length of the CDR3 is 16 residues. Germline CDR1 and CDR2: MNHEY and SMNVEV (reference sequence). The V segment lost 4 bases and the J segment 4 bases; nucleotides outside the gene matches: 7. The CDR3 DNA reads TGTGCCAGCAGTTCTACAGTAGCGGGGGGGCCAGATACGCAGTATTTT. Translating gives CASSSTVAGGPDTQYF.

This clonotype was detected a few times. The chain couples TRBV7-2 to TRBJ1-1, with 7 bases fitting TRBD1. The germline V gene encodes CDR1 SGHTA and CDR2 FQGNSA. Unmatched junction bases numbered 7, after V lost 5 bases and J lost 4 bases. The CDR3 length is 14 residues. CDR3 nucleotide sequence: TGTGCCAGCAGCCCGACAGGGAAGTCCACTGAAGCTTTCTTT. Its protein product is CASSPTGKSTEAFF.